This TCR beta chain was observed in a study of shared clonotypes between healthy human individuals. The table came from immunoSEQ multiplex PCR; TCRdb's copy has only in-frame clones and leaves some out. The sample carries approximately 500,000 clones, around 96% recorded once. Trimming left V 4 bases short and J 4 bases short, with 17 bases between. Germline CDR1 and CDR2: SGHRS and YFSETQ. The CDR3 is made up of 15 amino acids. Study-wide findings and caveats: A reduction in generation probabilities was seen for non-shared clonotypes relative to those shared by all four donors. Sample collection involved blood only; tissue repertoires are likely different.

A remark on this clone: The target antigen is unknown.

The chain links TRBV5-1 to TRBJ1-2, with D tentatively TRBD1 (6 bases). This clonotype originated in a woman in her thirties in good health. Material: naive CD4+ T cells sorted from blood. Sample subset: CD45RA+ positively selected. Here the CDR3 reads CASSPQQGRGYGYTF. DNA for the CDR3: TGCGCCAGCAGCCCACAACAGGGACGAGGCTATGGCTACACCTTC.